This T cell receptor beta chain emerged from a study of regulatory T cells in long-lasting Graves disease. Study summary: Patients with new Graves' disease had used antithyroid drugs below 3 months.

This clonotype was observed at least ten times. Antigen unknown. Study results and caveats: Persistent patients had more shared public clonotypes (fewer than 3,000) than new patients (around 1,000).

The CDR3 totals 16 residues. Germline values: CDR1 DFQATT, CDR2 SNEGSKA (reference sequence). Trimming removed 3 bases from V and 8 bases from J; junction bases left unmatched: 13. Time point: newly diagnosed GD, antithyroid drugs for less than 3 months. From PBMCs, RNA was extracted and then used to make the TCR library. iRepertoire HTBI primers and Arm-PCR of CDR3 regions built TCR beta libraries. MiXCR was run by TCRdb on the multiplex PCR reads, yielding one entry per CDR3 protein. The table lists 370,000 or so distinct CDR3 sequences, about a sixth of them singletons. These same records also appear under a second study, on T cells in Graves' hyperthyroidism and ophthalmopathy.

The clonotype was recovered from a woman aged 18-29 years with Graves disease. The chain links TRBV20-1 to TRBJ2-1, with 10 bases aligning to TRBD2. Sequencing was performed on peripheral blood mononuclear cells (PBMCs), taken at new diagnosis, from a patient treated with antithyroid drugs. The CDR3 here is CSARDERGGLLDEQFF. The CDR3 nucleotides are TGCAGTGCTAGGGACGAGCGGGGGGGGCTCCTCGATGAGCAGTTCTTC.